Listed below are T cell receptor beta chains from one sample, sequenced in a study of Graves' ophthalmopathy and Graves' hyperthyroidism. TCRdb redid the calling of the multiplex PCR reads with MiXCR, one entry per CDR3 protein. In the table there are around 470,000 distinct CDR3 sequences, about 15% of which are singletons. The sequencing sample was made of blood. The receptors shown here come from a woman aged 25 to 39 with Graves' ophthalmopathy. Each CDR3 is given with its conserved first and last residue. Each record gives: clone size, J gene, D gene, V gene, CDR3 DNA, CDR3 protein. D genes are given only for firm matches. Not all rows give a size; the values are once, few, many and, for expanded clones, a class.

clone_size: many; j_call: TRBJ2-7; d_call: .; v_call: TRBV7-9; cdr3_nt: TGTGCCAGCAGCTTAGGAATACCAAACTTAGGCTCCTACGAGCAGTACTTC; cdr3_aa: CASSLGIPNLGSYEQYF
clone_size: many; j_call: TRBJ1-2; d_call: .; v_call: TRBV29-1; cdr3_nt: TGCAGCGTTGAAGATTACCCTATCGATGGCTACACCTTC; cdr3_aa: CSVEDYPIDGYTF
clone_size: many; j_call: TRBJ1-6; d_call: TRBD1; v_call: TRBV12-3/TRBV12-4; cdr3_nt: TGTGCCAGCAGTTTTTATTCGGGGACAGGGCAGTCACCCCTCCACTTT; cdr3_aa: CASSFYSGTGQSPLHF
clone_size: many; j_call: TRBJ1-2; d_call: TRBD1; v_call: TRBV7-9; cdr3_nt: TGTGCCAGCAGCTTAGGGGGACAGGGGGCGCGTGGCTACACCTTC; cdr3_aa: CASSLGGQGARGYTF
clone_size: few; j_call: TRBJ1-1; d_call: .; v_call: TRBV30; cdr3_nt: TGTGCCTGGAACCCGGGGGGGGAAGAAGCTTTCTTT; cdr3_aa: CAWNPGGEEAFF
clone_size: many; j_call: TRBJ2-2; d_call: .; v_call: TRBV18; cdr3_nt: TGTGCCAGCTCACCACGTGTTTCGACGAACACCGGGGAGCTGTTTTTT; cdr3_aa: CASSPRVSTNTGELFF
clone_size: many; j_call: TRBJ2-7; d_call: .; v_call: TRBV5-6; cdr3_nt: TGTGCCAGCAGCTCAATCCGGGACGTCTCCTACGAGCAGTACTTC; cdr3_aa: CASSSIRDVSYEQYF
clone_size: few; j_call: TRBJ1-5; d_call: .; v_call: TRBV19; cdr3_nt: TGTGCCAGTAGTATAGTCCAACCTAGCAATCAGCCCCAGCATTTT; cdr3_aa: CASSIVQPSNQPQHF
clone_size: many; j_call: TRBJ2-7; d_call: TRBD1; v_call: TRBV20-1; cdr3_nt: TGCAGTGCTAGAGGGGCAGGGGGCATTCTGGTGTCTCCTTACGAGCAGTACTTC; cdr3_aa: CSARGAGGILVSPYEQYF
clone_size: many; j_call: TRBJ2-7; d_call: TRBD2; v_call: TRBV6-2/TRBV6-3; cdr3_nt: TGTGCCAGCAGTTACCCCGGGACTAGCGGGAGGGCACCCTACGAGCAGTACTTC; cdr3_aa: CASSYPGTSGRAPYEQYF
clone_size: many; j_call: TRBJ1-2; d_call: .; v_call: TRBV30; cdr3_nt: TGTGCCTGGAGTGTACTCCAGGGCAGAGGTGGCTACACCTTC; cdr3_aa: CAWSVLQGRGGYTF
clone_size: many; j_call: TRBJ2-7; d_call: .; v_call: TRBV12-3/TRBV12-4; cdr3_nt: TGTGCCAGCAGTACTAGCTGGAACGAGCAGTACTTC; cdr3_aa: CASSTSWNEQYF
clone_size: .; j_call: TRBJ1-2; d_call: .; v_call: TRBV6-5; cdr3_nt: TGTGCCAGCAGTTCGAGGACTGCCGACCCTTCCTTC; cdr3_aa: CASSSRTADPSF
clone_size: .; j_call: TRBJ2-7; d_call: .; v_call: TRBV5-1; cdr3_nt: TGCGCCAGCAGCTTACTGACATCCTACGAGCAGTACTTC; cdr3_aa: CASSLLTSYEQYF
clone_size: many; j_call: TRBJ2-7; d_call: TRBD1; v_call: TRBV4-2; cdr3_nt: TGTGCCAGCAGCCAAGAATGGGACAGGTTATACGAGCAGTACTTC; cdr3_aa: CASSQEWDRLYEQYF
clone_size: .; j_call: TRBJ2-6; d_call: .; v_call: TRBV2; cdr3_nt: TGTGCCACAAGTGAAGGGTTGGGGGCCAACGTCCTGACTTTC; cdr3_aa: CATSEGLGANVLTF
clone_size: many; j_call: TRBJ2-7; d_call: .; v_call: TRBV27; cdr3_nt: TGTGCCAGCAGTTTTAGTGGCAGGGCCCTCTCCTACGAGCAGTACTTC; cdr3_aa: CASSFSGRALSYEQYF
clone_size: many; j_call: TRBJ1-2; d_call: .; v_call: TRBV5-1; cdr3_nt: TGTGCCAGCAGTTCTGACAGAGGCGGCTACACCTTC; cdr3_aa: CASSSDRGGYTF
clone_size: many; j_call: TRBJ1-1; d_call: .; v_call: TRBV28; cdr3_nt: TGTGCCAGCAGTTCACGGATGAACACTGAAGCTTTCTTT; cdr3_aa: CASSSRMNTEAFF
clone_size: .; j_call: TRBJ2-2; d_call: .; v_call: TRBV12-3/TRBV12-4; cdr3_nt: TGTGCCAGCACCCGACAGGAGGCCCACGCCGGGGAGCTGTTTTTT; cdr3_aa: CASTRQEAHAGELFF
clone_size: many; j_call: TRBJ2-7; d_call: .; v_call: TRBV28; cdr3_nt: TGTGCCAGCAGCTGGGGGGTATGGGAGCAGTACTTC; cdr3_aa: CASSWGVWEQYF
clone_size: .; j_call: TRBJ1-2; d_call: TRBD1; v_call: TRBV20-1; cdr3_nt: TGCAGTGCTAGAGGTTACGCCGATGGGACAGGGAGGAATGGCTACACCTTC; cdr3_aa: CSARGYADGTGRNGYTF
clone_size: many; j_call: TRBJ2-2; d_call: TRBD1; v_call: TRBV6-1; cdr3_nt: TGTGCCAGCCAAGAGGGACAGAGAACAGACAGGGAGCTGTTTTTT; cdr3_aa: CASQEGQRTDRELFF
clone_size: many; j_call: TRBJ2-5; d_call: .; v_call: TRBV27; cdr3_nt: TGTGCCAGCAGTTTAGCTTACTGGGAGACCCAGTACTTC; cdr3_aa: CASSLAYWETQYF
clone_size: many; j_call: TRBJ1-1; d_call: TRBD1; v_call: TRBV12-3/TRBV12-4; cdr3_nt: TGTGCCAGCAGTCCCCTACAGGGGACGAACACTGAAGCTTTCTTT; cdr3_aa: CASSPLQGTNTEAFF
clone_size: .; j_call: TRBJ2-7; d_call: TRBD2; v_call: TRBV5-5; cdr3_nt: TGTGCCAGCAGCTTCGGGGCTAGCGGCACCTACGAGCAATACTTC; cdr3_aa: CASSFGASGTYEQYF
clone_size: .; j_call: TRBJ1-2; d_call: .; v_call: TRBV6-1; cdr3_nt: TGTGCCAGCAGTGCCCGGGGGGACCTCTACCTGGGCTACACCTTC; cdr3_aa: CASSARGDLYLGYTF
clone_size: many; j_call: TRBJ2-4; d_call: .; v_call: TRBV11-2; cdr3_nt: TGTGCCAGCAGCTTACCTGCAGCCTCAAAAAACATTCAGTACTTC; cdr3_aa: CASSLPAASKNIQYF
clone_size: many; j_call: TRBJ2-7; d_call: TRBD2; v_call: TRBV12-3/TRBV12-4; cdr3_nt: TGTGCCAGCAGTTGGGAGGGACTAGCGGATAGCTCCTACGAGCAGTACTTC; cdr3_aa: CASSWEGLADSSYEQYF
clone_size: many; j_call: TRBJ1-5; d_call: .; v_call: TRBV19; cdr3_nt: TGTGCCAGTTTAGGGGTGGGACAGCCCCAGCATTTT; cdr3_aa: CASLGVGQPQHF
clone_size: many; j_call: TRBJ2-7; d_call: .; v_call: TRBV7-9; cdr3_nt: TGTGCCAGCAGCTTAGGAGGCTTTGACGAGCAGTACTTC; cdr3_aa: CASSLGGFDEQYF
clone_size: many; j_call: TRBJ2-5; d_call: .; v_call: TRBV28; cdr3_nt: TGTGCCAGCAGTGCCCCAATAGTGGGGTACCAAGAGACCCAGTACTTC; cdr3_aa: CASSAPIVGYQETQYF
clone_size: .; j_call: TRBJ1-2; d_call: .; v_call: TRBV6-2/TRBV6-3; cdr3_nt: TGTGCCAGCAGCTCTTCGCCCGACCGCCGCTATGGCTACACCTTC; cdr3_aa: CASSSSPDRRYGYTF
clone_size: many; j_call: TRBJ2-2; d_call: .; v_call: TRBV6-1; cdr3_nt: TGTGCCAGCAGTGAAGCCCATGACCTTCCCGGGGAGCTGTTTTTT; cdr3_aa: CASSEAHDLPGELFF
clone_size: many; j_call: TRBJ1-1; d_call: .; v_call: TRBV13; cdr3_nt: TGTGCCAGCAGCTTAGAATCGGACTTGAACACTGAAGCTTTCTTT; cdr3_aa: CASSLESDLNTEAFF
clone_size: many; j_call: TRBJ1-5; d_call: .; v_call: TRBV5-1; cdr3_nt: TGCGCCAGCAGCTTGTTCCCGGGTAAAAGCAATCAGCCCCAGCATTTT; cdr3_aa: CASSLFPGKSNQPQHF
clone_size: many; j_call: TRBJ1-5; d_call: TRBD1; v_call: TRBV12-3/TRBV12-4; cdr3_nt: TGTGCCAGCAGTGGCGGACAGGTTTTTCCCAATCAGCCCCAGCATTTT; cdr3_aa: CASSGGQVFPNQPQHF
clone_size: .; j_call: TRBJ1-6; d_call: .; v_call: TRBV6-1; cdr3_nt: TGTGCCAGCGGATCGGCCTACTCACCCCTCCACTTT; cdr3_aa: CASGSAYSPLHF
clone_size: many; j_call: TRBJ2-2; d_call: .; v_call: TRBV6-5; cdr3_nt: TGTGCCAGCAGTTACCGGGGGCCGAACACCGGGGAGCTGTTTTTT; cdr3_aa: CASSYRGPNTGELFF
clone_size: many; j_call: TRBJ2-3; d_call: .; v_call: TRBV28; cdr3_nt: TGTGCCAGCAGTTTAAAGACCCCGGGTGATGGCACAGATACGCAGTATTTT; cdr3_aa: CASSLKTPGDGTDTQYF